This TCR beta chain stems from a study of cytomegalovirus exposure and HLA in healthy donors. Primers included in the PCR were 60 Vbeta and 13 Jbeta primers. Clones were read by immunoSEQ multiplex PCR, and TCRdb kept only the in-frame ones, dropping some. The table includes around 150,000 clones, about 75% detected once. Losses at the gene ends were 4 bases for V and 4 bases for J; bases not matched to a gene: 9. Germline-derived CDR1 and CDR2 are KGHSH and LQKENI. This CDR3 has 16 residues. This chain uses TRBV18 with TRBJ2-2, with TRBD1 matching over 7 bases. Sequencing was carried out using PBMCs. The clonotype comes from a woman between 50 and 59 years old in good health and CMV-seropositive. This CDR3 is CASSQNRGPGTGELFF. In DNA, the CDR3 is TGTGCCAGCTCACAAAACAGGGGTCCGGGCACCGGGGAGCTGTTTTTT.